This T cell receptor beta chain comes out of a study of Tregs in tolerant kidney transplant recipients. Study-wide results and limits: Few patients were studied, so findings need validation in larger groups. Activated donor B cell expansion appeared to reveal the most relevant donor-specific TCRbeta repertoire.

On this clone: The target antigen is unknown.

The CDR3 contains 13 residues. Germline lookup yields CDR1 SGHTA and CDR2 FQGNSA. Trimming stripped 5 bases from V and 3 bases from J, with 11 bases between. Produced via immunoSEQ multiplex PCR; TCRdb's table is partial and in-frame only. The sample holds about 240,000 clones, about four fifths seen once. CD4+CD25+CD127- Tregs, CD4+CD25- non-Tregs, CD4 and CD8 cells were sorted. This TCR came from a human donor in good health. Sequences were obtained from CD4+ T cells from blood. The V call is TRBV7-2, the J call TRBJ2-7, with D unclear. CDR3 nucleotides: TGTGCCAGCAGCCGAACCCCTAACTACGAGCAGTACTTC. Residues: CASSRTPNYEQYF.